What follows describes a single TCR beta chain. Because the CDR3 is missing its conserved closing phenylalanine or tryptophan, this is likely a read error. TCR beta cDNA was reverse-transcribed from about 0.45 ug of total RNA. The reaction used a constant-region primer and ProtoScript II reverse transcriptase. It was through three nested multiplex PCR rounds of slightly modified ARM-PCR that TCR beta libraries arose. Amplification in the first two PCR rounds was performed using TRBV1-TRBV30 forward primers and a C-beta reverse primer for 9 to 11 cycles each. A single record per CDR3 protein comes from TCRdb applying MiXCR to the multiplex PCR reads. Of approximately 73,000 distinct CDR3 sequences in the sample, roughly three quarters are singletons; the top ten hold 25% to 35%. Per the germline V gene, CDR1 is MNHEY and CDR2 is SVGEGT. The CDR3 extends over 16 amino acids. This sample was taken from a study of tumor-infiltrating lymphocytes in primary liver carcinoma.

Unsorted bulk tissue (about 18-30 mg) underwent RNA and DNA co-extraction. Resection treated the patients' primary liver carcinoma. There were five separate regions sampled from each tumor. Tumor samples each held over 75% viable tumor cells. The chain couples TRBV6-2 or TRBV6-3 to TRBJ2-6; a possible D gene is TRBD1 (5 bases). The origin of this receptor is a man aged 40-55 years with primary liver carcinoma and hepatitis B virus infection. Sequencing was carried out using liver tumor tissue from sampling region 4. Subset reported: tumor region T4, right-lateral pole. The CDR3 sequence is CASSLGQGTGANVLTI. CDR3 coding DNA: TGTGCAAGCAGTTTAGGCCAGGGAACTGGGGCCAACGTCCTGACTATC.